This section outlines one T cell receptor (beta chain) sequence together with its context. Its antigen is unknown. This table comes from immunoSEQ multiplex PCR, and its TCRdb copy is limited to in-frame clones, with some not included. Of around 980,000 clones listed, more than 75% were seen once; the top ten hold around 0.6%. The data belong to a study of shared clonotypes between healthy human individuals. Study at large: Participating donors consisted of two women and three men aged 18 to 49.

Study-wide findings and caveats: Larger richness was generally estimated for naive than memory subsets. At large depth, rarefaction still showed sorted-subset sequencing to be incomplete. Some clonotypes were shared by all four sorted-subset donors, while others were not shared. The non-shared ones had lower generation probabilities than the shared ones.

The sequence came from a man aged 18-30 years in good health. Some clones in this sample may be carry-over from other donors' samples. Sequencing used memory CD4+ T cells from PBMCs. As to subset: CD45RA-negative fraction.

The CDR3 sequence: CATSRDQGGRGHYTF. The CDR3 bases are TGTGCCACCAGCAGAGATCAGGGGGGCCGCGGCCACTACACCTTC. V gene TRBV15 combines with J gene TRBJ1-2; 7 nucleotides match TRBD1. This CDR3 is built from 15 residues. V shed 0 bases and J 10 bases; nucleotides not matched to a gene: 11. The germline gives CDR1 LNHNV, CDR2 YYDKDF (reference sequence).